This TCR beta chain was profiled in a study of T cells in Graves' hyperthyroidism and ophthalmopathy. Template material for amplifying TCR beta CDR3 regions consisted of RNA transcripts. The study used the HTBI primer set for a first-round RT-PCR of the TCR CDR3. TCRdb ran MiXCR on the multiplex PCR reads and lists one entry per CDR3 protein. The sample includes under 400,000 distinct CDR3 sequences, approximately 13% seen only once; the top ten take over 8.5%. A roughly 10 ml volume of fresh peripheral blood provided the PBMCs. There are many counts of this clonotype. The CDR3 is 15 residues long. Trimming removed 2 bases at V and 3 bases at J, with 17 bases between. From germline, CDR1 is DFQATT and CDR2 SNEGSKA (reference sequence).

The V gene is TRBV20-1, the J gene TRBJ2-7; a weak D match, TRBD1 (5 bases). The TCR sequence derives from a woman aged 18-29 years with Graves' hyperthyroidism. Input material: blood. CDR3 coding DNA: TGCAGTGCTAGATCACTATGGGGCAGTATCTACGAGCAGTACTTC. This sequence encodes CSARSLWGSIYEQYF.